This TCR beta chain was identified in a study of blood T cell repertoires in COVID-19. Background on the study: Sources were T cells, B-cell-depleted T cells, or PBMCs; the material itself was cDNA or gDNA.

The CDR3 extends over 18 amino acids. V lost 3 bases to trimming and J lost 0 bases, with 18 bases between them. In germline, CDR1 is KGHSH, CDR2 LQKENI. Assay: immunoSEQ multiplex PCR; the TCRdb copy retains only in-frame clones and omits some. This table holds fewer than 180,000 clones, 70% to 90% found once. This clonotype originated in a man aged 65-85 years with acute or convalescent COVID-19. The J gene is TRBJ2-1, the V gene TRBV18; possible D gene TRBD2, 6 bases. The specimen was peripheral blood. The CDR3 spells CASSPGDAAGSSYNEQFF. The CDR3 region has the DNA TGTGCCAGCTCACCGGGGGATGCAGCGGGCAGCTCCTACAATGAGCAGTTCTTC.